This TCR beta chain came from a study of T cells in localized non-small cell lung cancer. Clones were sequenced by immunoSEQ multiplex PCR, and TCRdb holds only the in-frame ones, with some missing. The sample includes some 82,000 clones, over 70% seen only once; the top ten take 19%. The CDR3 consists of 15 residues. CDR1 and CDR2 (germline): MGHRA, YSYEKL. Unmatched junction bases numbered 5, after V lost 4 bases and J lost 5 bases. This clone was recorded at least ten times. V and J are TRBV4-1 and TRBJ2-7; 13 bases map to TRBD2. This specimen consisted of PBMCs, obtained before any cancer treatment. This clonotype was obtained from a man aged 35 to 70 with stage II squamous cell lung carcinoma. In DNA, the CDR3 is TGCGCCAGCAGCCTAGGACTAGCGGGAGAGAACGAGCAGTACTTC. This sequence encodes CASSLGLAGENEQYF.